Listed below are T cell receptor beta chains from one sample, sequenced in a study of CD8 T cells in Susac syndrome. TCRdb fed the immunoSEQ multiplex PCR reads into MiXCR, producing one record per CDR3 protein. The table lists around 200,000 distinct CDR3 sequences, roughly 94% of them singletons. Sequencing used CD4+ T cells from PBMCs. Receptors were obtained from a human donor with multiple sclerosis. Both conserved end residues are part of each CDR3. A D gene is named only where the DNA matches it firmly. Expanded clones are given a class, and other clones once, few, many or no size at all.

d_call: NA
clone_size: NA
j_call: TRBJ1-4
v_call: TRBV20-1
cdr3_nt: TGCAGTGCGGGACTGAGGAATGAAAAACTGTTTTTT
cdr3_aa: CSAGLRNEKLFF

d_call: TRBD1
clone_size: NA
j_call: TRBJ2-1
v_call: TRBV4-2
cdr3_nt: TGTGCCAGCAGCCGGCAGGGGGCTCCCATCAATGAGCAGTTCTTC
cdr3_aa: CASSRQGAPINEQFF

d_call: NA
clone_size: NA
j_call: TRBJ2-1
v_call: TRBV30
cdr3_nt: TGTGCCTGGAGTGTAAGTTTGGTATCGGGGCGTGAGCAGTTCTTC
cdr3_aa: CAWSVSLVSGREQFF

d_call: NA
clone_size: once
j_call: TRBJ2-5
v_call: TRBV25-1
cdr3_nt: TGTGCCAGCAGCTCCACGGGAGAGACCCAGTACTTC
cdr3_aa: CASSSTGETQYF

d_call: NA
clone_size: NA
j_call: TRBJ2-1
v_call: TRBV27
cdr3_nt: TGTGCCAGCAGTTTATATCTGGACACCTGGGATGAGCAGTTCTTC
cdr3_aa: CASSLYLDTWDEQFF

d_call: TRBD2
clone_size: NA
j_call: TRBJ2-1
v_call: TRBV7-6
cdr3_nt: TGTGCCAGCAGCCCACGACTAGCGGGGGACCTCAGCTCCTACAATGAGCAGTTCTTC
cdr3_aa: CASSPRLAGDLSSYNEQFF

d_call: NA
clone_size: NA
j_call: TRBJ1-5
v_call: TRBV19
cdr3_nt: TGTGCCAGTAGCAAACCGGATGATAGCAATCAGCCCCAGCATTTT
cdr3_aa: CASSKPDDSNQPQHF

d_call: TRBD1
clone_size: NA
j_call: TRBJ1-2
v_call: TRBV25-1
cdr3_nt: TGTGCCAGCAGTGTCATCTTGACAGGGGATTCCGAAAACTATGGCTACACCTTC
cdr3_aa: CASSVILTGDSENYGYTF

d_call: NA
clone_size: NA
j_call: TRBJ1-2
v_call: TRBV7-3
cdr3_nt: TGTGCCAGCAGCCACGATCAGGACTATGGCTACACCTTC
cdr3_aa: CASSHDQDYGYTF

d_call: NA
clone_size: NA
j_call: TRBJ2-1
v_call: TRBV20-1
cdr3_nt: TGCAGTGCTAGAGATGTGGGGGCCCCCTGGGAGGAGCAGTTCTTC
cdr3_aa: CSARDVGAPWEEQFF

d_call: TRBD1
clone_size: NA
j_call: TRBJ1-2
v_call: TRBV29-1
cdr3_nt: TGCAGCGTTCCCCGGACAGGGCTTATCTCTGATGGCTACACCTTC
cdr3_aa: CSVPRTGLISDGYTF

d_call: NA
clone_size: NA
j_call: TRBJ2-2
v_call: TRBV30
cdr3_nt: TGTGCCTGGAGTGTACTCGGTTACGCGAACACCGGGGAGCTGTTTTTT
cdr3_aa: CAWSVLGYANTGELFF

d_call: NA
clone_size: NA
j_call: TRBJ1-2
v_call: TRBV20-1
cdr3_nt: TGCAGTGCTAGTAGCCCCCCGGGGGCGAGGGGCTACACCTTC
cdr3_aa: CSASSPPGARGYTF

d_call: NA
clone_size: NA
j_call: TRBJ1-2
v_call: TRBV29-1
cdr3_nt: TGCAGCGTTGATCTGCACGACGAGGGCTACACCTTC
cdr3_aa: CSVDLHDEGYTF

d_call: TRBD1
clone_size: NA
j_call: TRBJ1-2
v_call: TRBV2
cdr3_nt: TGTGCCAGCAGGGACGACAGGGCGGCTGGCTACACCTTC
cdr3_aa: CASRDDRAAGYTF

d_call: TRBD1
clone_size: NA
j_call: TRBJ1-5
v_call: TRBV12-3/TRBV12-4
cdr3_nt: TGTGCCAGCAGGGACCGCGCGGGACAGTCCAGCAATCAGCCCCAGCATTTT
cdr3_aa: CASRDRAGQSSNQPQHF

d_call: TRBD1
clone_size: NA
j_call: TRBJ2-3
v_call: TRBV12-3/TRBV12-4
cdr3_nt: TGTGCCAGCAGTCCGAAGGGACAGCTTAGCACAGATACGCAGTATTTT
cdr3_aa: CASSPKGQLSTDTQYF

d_call: TRBD2
clone_size: NA
j_call: TRBJ2-1
v_call: TRBV20-1
cdr3_nt: TGCAGTGCTAGTGACGCGGGGGGCTCCTACAATGAGCAGTTCTTC
cdr3_aa: CSASDAGGSYNEQFF

d_call: NA
clone_size: NA
j_call: TRBJ1-4
v_call: TRBV29-1
cdr3_nt: TGCAGCGTTCAGGGGTATGGGGCTAATGAAAAACTGTTTTTT
cdr3_aa: CSVQGYGANEKLFF

d_call: NA
clone_size: once
j_call: TRBJ1-2
v_call: TRBV15
cdr3_nt: TGTGCCACCAGCAGAGATCTAAGCGAGAACTATGGCTACACCTTC
cdr3_aa: CATSRDLSENYGYTF

d_call: NA
clone_size: NA
j_call: TRBJ2-7
v_call: TRBV25-1
cdr3_nt: TGTGCCAGCAGTGAAGGAGGGGAACACGAGCAGTACTTC
cdr3_aa: CASSEGGEHEQYF

d_call: NA
clone_size: NA
j_call: TRBJ2-7
v_call: TRBV3-1
cdr3_nt: TGTGCCAGCAGCCACTTTTCCTACGAGCAGTACTTC
cdr3_aa: CASSHFSYEQYF

d_call: NA
clone_size: NA
j_call: TRBJ2-2
v_call: TRBV9
cdr3_nt: TGTGCCAGCAGCGCCCCGGGACTCACGAACACCGGGGAGCTGTTTTTT
cdr3_aa: CASSAPGLTNTGELFF

d_call: TRBD1
clone_size: NA
j_call: TRBJ1-1
v_call: TRBV18
cdr3_nt: TGTGCCAGCTCACCGGGGACAGGACAAAGAAAAACTGAAGCTTTCTTT
cdr3_aa: CASSPGTGQRKTEAFF

d_call: TRBD1
clone_size: NA
j_call: TRBJ2-1
v_call: TRBV11-1
cdr3_nt: TGTGCCAGCACCCTGGGACAGACCTCCTACAATGAGCAGTTCTTC
cdr3_aa: CASTLGQTSYNEQFF

d_call: NA
clone_size: once
j_call: TRBJ2-1
v_call: TRBV20-1
cdr3_nt: TGCAGTGCTACTAGCTACAATGAGCAGTTCTTC
cdr3_aa: CSATSYNEQFF

d_call: NA
clone_size: NA
j_call: TRBJ2-2
v_call: TRBV18
cdr3_nt: TGTGCCAGCTCACACGGGACGGTGAACACCGGGGAGCTGTTTTTT
cdr3_aa: CASSHGTVNTGELFF

d_call: NA
clone_size: NA
j_call: TRBJ2-1
v_call: TRBV7-2
cdr3_nt: TGTGCCAGCAGCTTAAGGGGTCAGGGGAAAGGCAATGAGCAGTTCTTC
cdr3_aa: CASSLRGQGKGNEQFF

d_call: NA
clone_size: NA
j_call: TRBJ2-5
v_call: TRBV30
cdr3_nt: TGTGCCTGGGGCAGGGGGGTCGGCACCCAGTACTTC
cdr3_aa: CAWGRGVGTQYF

d_call: NA
clone_size: NA
j_call: TRBJ2-1
v_call: TRBV30
cdr3_nt: TGTGCCTGGAGTAAGGCGGACAATGAGCAGTTCTTC
cdr3_aa: CAWSKADNEQFF

d_call: NA
clone_size: NA
j_call: TRBJ1-1
v_call: TRBV7-2
cdr3_nt: TGTGCCAGCAATTTGCAGGGAGTATGGACTGAAGCTTTCTTT
cdr3_aa: CASNLQGVWTEAFF

d_call: NA
clone_size: NA
j_call: TRBJ2-1
v_call: TRBV19
cdr3_nt: TGTGCCAGTAGTATAGGCCCGGATCCCAACTTGCAGTTCTTC
cdr3_aa: CASSIGPDPNLQFF

d_call: NA
clone_size: NA
j_call: TRBJ2-3
v_call: TRBV3-1
cdr3_nt: TGTGCCAGCAGCCGTCTAGGGAATACGCAGTATTTT
cdr3_aa: CASSRLGNTQYF

d_call: NA
clone_size: NA
j_call: TRBJ1-5
v_call: TRBV12-3/TRBV12-4
cdr3_nt: TGTGCCAGCAGTGGCAGGGGATCCGGCAATCAGCCCCAGCATTTT
cdr3_aa: CASSGRGSGNQPQHF

d_call: TRBD1
clone_size: NA
j_call: TRBJ1-4
v_call: TRBV27
cdr3_nt: TGTGCCAGCAGTTGGACAGGAGTTGCAACTAATGAAAAACTGTTTTTT
cdr3_aa: CASSWTGVATNEKLFF

d_call: NA
clone_size: NA
j_call: TRBJ1-6
v_call: TRBV27
cdr3_nt: TGTGCCAGCAGTCTTAGGACCCAAGATTCACCCCTCCACTTT
cdr3_aa: CASSLRTQDSPLHF

d_call: TRBD1
clone_size: NA
j_call: TRBJ2-7
v_call: TRBV30
cdr3_nt: TGTGCCTGGGGTACAGGGGACTACGAGCAGTACTTC
cdr3_aa: CAWGTGDYEQYF

d_call: NA
clone_size: NA
j_call: TRBJ1-4
v_call: TRBV3-1
cdr3_nt: TGTGCCAGCAGCCCGAACGGGAGGGATGAAAAACTGTTTTTT
cdr3_aa: CASSPNGRDEKLFF

d_call: NA
clone_size: NA
j_call: TRBJ2-5
v_call: TRBV9
cdr3_nt: TGTGCCAGCAGCGAACTGCGCCCCCAAGAGACCCAGTACTTC
cdr3_aa: CASSELRPQETQYF

d_call: NA
clone_size: NA
j_call: TRBJ2-5
v_call: TRBV6-5
cdr3_nt: TGTGCCAGCGGGACGGAGACCCAGTACTTC
cdr3_aa: CASGTETQYF

d_call: TRBD1
clone_size: NA
j_call: TRBJ1-1
v_call: TRBV29-1
cdr3_nt: TGCAGCGCACGGACAGGGGGCCAGGGTGAAGCTTTCTTT
cdr3_aa: CSARTGGQGEAFF

d_call: TRBD1
clone_size: NA
j_call: TRBJ1-1
v_call: TRBV14
cdr3_nt: TGTGCCAGCAGCCTGTGGACAGGCACTGAAGCTTTCTTT
cdr3_aa: CASSLWTGTEAFF

d_call: TRBD2
clone_size: NA
j_call: TRBJ2-1
v_call: TRBV29-1
cdr3_nt: TGCAGCGTTGAGGCCAGCGGGGGCCCTTTTCTCTACAATGAGCAGTTCTTC
cdr3_aa: CSVEASGGPFLYNEQFF

d_call: TRBD1
clone_size: once
j_call: TRBJ2-5
v_call: TRBV29-1
cdr3_nt: TGCAGCGTTGCAGCAGGGGGAGAGACCCAGTACTTC
cdr3_aa: CSVAAGGETQYF

d_call: TRBD1
clone_size: NA
j_call: TRBJ1-2
v_call: TRBV12-3/TRBV12-4
cdr3_nt: TGTGCCAGCACTGGACAGGGATATGGCTACACCTTC
cdr3_aa: CASTGQGYGYTF

d_call: TRBD2
clone_size: NA
j_call: TRBJ2-1
v_call: TRBV12-3/TRBV12-4
cdr3_nt: TGTGCCAGCAGCCGGGGGCGGGGGGGCCATCATGTTGAGCAGTTCTTC
cdr3_aa: CASSRGRGGHHVEQFF

d_call: NA
clone_size: NA
j_call: TRBJ1-6
v_call: TRBV27
cdr3_nt: TGTGCCAGCGGACCACCTAGGGGAGATTCACCCCTCCACTTT
cdr3_aa: CASGPPRGDSPLHF

d_call: NA
clone_size: once
j_call: TRBJ2-1
v_call: TRBV7-9
cdr3_nt: TGTGCCAGCAGCTCCACTCCCGCGAAGGGTGAGCAGTTCTTC
cdr3_aa: CASSSTPAKGEQFF